The next 10 T cell receptor beta chains were all read from a single sample in a study of cytotoxic CD8 clonotypes in ibrutinib-treated CLL. The repertoire was sequenced with immunoSEQ multiplex PCR; TCRdb's copy has only in-frame clones and lacks some. The data show some 65,000 clones, 45% to 65% seen once. This specimen was PBMCs, taken after 12 months of ibrutinib treatment. The origin of the receptors is a human donor with chronic lymphocytic leukemia.

This chain connects TRBV9 to TRBJ2-1; D assignment may be TRBD1 or TRBD2 (5 bases each). V shed 0 bases and J shed 6 bases, with 13 bases lying between them. Germline V gene data show CDR1 as SGDLS and CDR2 as YYNGEE. This CDR3 is built from 15 residues. CDR3 bases: TGTGCCAGCAGCGTAGTGGACTTAGGGGCCAATGAGCAGTTCTTC. It is translated as CASSVVDLGANEQFF. Full variable domain (outside the CDR3, taken from reference TRBV9 and TRBJ2-1): DSGVTQTPKHLITATGQRVTLRCSPRSGDLSVYWYQQSLDQGLQFLIQYYNGEERAKGNILERFSAQQFPDLHSELNLSSLELGDSALYFCASSVVDLGANEQFFGPGTRLTVL.

The chain links TRBV6-5 to TRBJ1-4; 9 bases line up with TRBD1. This CDR3 is built from 13 residues. After removal of 6 bases from V and 8 bases from J, the junction contained 4 bases not matched to a gene. In germline, CDR1 is MNHEY, CDR2 SVGAGI. In nucleotides, the CDR3 is TGTGCCAGCAGATTCGACAGGGGGGAAAAACTGTTTTTT. Translating gives CASRFDRGEKLFF.

This CDR3 reads CAWSRGTSQFF. The CDR3 DNA reads as TGTGCCTGGTCGAGGGGGACTAGTCAGTTCTTC. The gene calls are TRBV2 and TRBJ2-1; 8 positions agree with TRBD2. Looked up from germline, CDR1 is SNHLY and CDR2 is FYNNEI. The J segment lost 13 bases and the V segment lost 11 bases, leaving 10 bases of the junction unmatched. CDR3 length equals 11 residues.

This clone qualifies as medium-sized. The J gene is TRBJ1-2, the V gene TRBV7-9; 7 bases are a match to TRBD1. Looked up from germline, CDR1 is SEHNR and CDR2 is FQNEAQ (reference sequence). The CDR3 has 11 amino acids. The trim removed 7 bases at V and 7 bases at J, leaving 3 bases unmatched. As DNA, the CDR3 is TGTGCCAGCAACAACAGGGGTGGCTACACCTTC. Amino acid sequence: CASNNRGGYTF.

V is TRBV5-1 and J is TRBJ2-6; D gene ambiguous. Per the germline V gene, CDR1 is SGHRS and CDR2 is YFSETQ. Trimming pared 2 bases from V and 0 bases from J, leaving 12 bases between. The CDR3 sequence is 17 residues long. The CDR3 here is CASSLGPLSSGANVLTF. The CDR3 DNA sequence: TGCGCCAGCAGCTTAGGACCCCTCAGCTCTGGGGCCAACGTCCTGACTTTC.

The J gene is TRBJ2-3, the V gene TRBV5-6, with no clear D. CDR1 is SGHDT, CDR2 YYEEEE, per germline. The CDR3 is made up of 14 amino acids. V was cut by 1 base and J by 3 bases, with 9 bases left in between. The CDR3 here is CASSLTSRTDTQYF. The CDR3 DNA reads TGTGCCAGCAGCTTGACGTCTCGGACAGATACGCAGTATTTT.

The V gene is TRBV9, the J gene TRBJ1-2; TRBD1 matches 9 bases. The CDR3 runs to 14 residues. The germline CDR1 and CDR2 sequences are SGDLS and YYNGEE. J gave up 7 bases and V 4 bases, and 8 bases lay outside the gene matches. The chain's CDR3 is CASSLGTGSIGYTF. Written as DNA, the CDR3 is TGTGCCAGCAGCCTCGGGACAGGGAGTATTGGCTACACCTTC. Filled out from reference TRBV9 and TRBJ1-2, the complete variable domain reads DSGVTQTPKHLITATGQRVTLRCSPRSGDLSVYWYQQSLDQGLQFLIQYYNGEERAKGNILERFSAQQFPDLHSELNLSSLELGDSALYFCASSLGTGSIGYTFGSGTRLTVV.

This chain connects TRBV11-2 to TRBJ2-5; D call uncertain. In germline, CDR1 is SGHAT, CDR2 FQNNGV. With 6 bases removed from V and 1 base from J, the gap between germline ends came to 12 bases. This CDR3 is 14 amino acids long. CDR3 nucleotides: TGTGCCAGCAGTCTAGTTAGTTTCCAAGAGACCCAGTACTTC. This codes for CASSLVSFQETQYF.

CDR3 nucleotides: TGTGCCAGCAGTTGGGACCACACAGGGCCCTCCTACGAGCAGTACTTC. Protein: CASSWDHTGPSYEQYF. The chain recombines TRBV6-5 with TRBJ2-7, with a tentative D call TRBD1 (6 bases). This CDR3 is 16 amino acids long. V was shortened by 4 bases and J by 0 bases, with 16 bases between the two germline ends. Germline V gives CDR1 MNHEY, CDR2 SVGAGI.

This clone was counted ten times or more. V gene TRBV10-3 combines with J gene TRBJ1-2; D call uncertain. In germline, CDR1 is ENHRY, CDR2 SYGVKD. With 0 bases removed from V and 8 bases from J, the gap between germline ends came to 7 bases. The CDR3 is made up of 12 amino acids. CDR3 loop: CAISESGLGYTF. CDR3 DNA sequence: TGTGCCATCAGTGAGTCAGGCTTGGGCTACACCTTC.